The 20 T cell receptor beta chains below all came from one sample that was sequenced in a study of regulatory T cells in long-lasting Graves disease (dated by TCRdb to 2020 to 2022). The time point label of this sample denotes: persistent/refractory GD, antithyroid drugs over 5 years with positive TRAb. RNA was extracted from PBMCs in TRIzol for both TCR sequencing and RNA sequencing. Preparation of the library involved multiplex PCR. Sequencing relied on an Illumina HiSeq 4000. CDR3 regions were amplified by Arm-PCR with iRepertoire HTBI primers to construct TCR beta libraries. TCRdb reprocessed the public reads (quality trimming at Q25 with fastp, clone calling with MiXCR) and kept in-frame beta chains. Each entry merges the rows of one CDR3 protein and shows their most common DNA and genes. The sample table lists almost 350,000 distinct CDR3 sequences, about 20% of them with a count of one. The ten largest account for roughly 29% of the sample.

The sequenced sample was peripheral blood mononuclear cells (PBMCs), obtained when the disease was refractory, from a patient treated with antithyroid drugs. These receptors came from a female donor with Graves disease.

This clonotype was detected only a few times. The CDR3 DNA reads as TGCAGTGCTAGAGATAGGGCGGACACTAGACGACCATATAGCAATCAGCCCCAGCATTTT. Amino acids: CSARDRADTRRPYSNQPQHF. The chain carries TRBV20-1 and TRBJ1-5, with D possibly being TRBD1 (5 bases). CDR3 size: 20 residues. V was pared by 0 bases and J by 0 bases, with 24 bases between. Germline V gene lookup returns CDR1 DFQATT and CDR2 SNEGSKA (reference sequence).

This sequence joins TRBV6-2 or TRBV6-3 and TRBJ1-4, with TRBD1 as a possible D gene (5 bases). V lost 4 bases, J lost 11 bases, and 17 bases lay in between. The CDR3 has 14 amino acids. Germline CDR1 and CDR2: MNHEY and SVGEGT. The CDR3 spells CASSSWLGGGKLFF. CDR3 nucleotides: TGTGCCAGCAGTTCTTGGCTGGGGGGAGGGAAACTGTTTTTT.

The chain employs TRBV5-1 and TRBJ1-6, with D perhaps TRBD1 (5 bases). With 4 bases removed from V and 4 bases from J, the gap between germline ends came to 21 bases. In germline, CDR1 is SGHRS, CDR2 YFSETQ. CDR3 length: 18 residues. DNA of the CDR3: TGCGCCAGCAGCCAAGCCTTGTCAGTCCCAGGGTATAATTCACCCCTCCACTTT. Amino acids: CASSQALSVPGYNSPLHF.

This clonotype was observed a few times. The genes are TRBV6-1 and TRBJ2-1, with 9 bases matching TRBD1. The length of the CDR3 is 13 residues. Germline CDR1 reads MNHNS; CDR2 reads SASEGT. J gave up 9 bases and V 7 bases, and 7 bases lay outside the gene matches. CDR3 sequence: CASTPGTGFEQFF. DNA for the CDR3: TGTGCCAGCACCCCAGGGACAGGGTTTGAGCAGTTCTTC.

This clonotype was observed at least ten times. The chain links TRBV28 to TRBJ2-7, with 9 bases fitting TRBD1. Per germline, CDR1 MDHEN and CDR2 SYDVKM. After removal of 5 bases from V and 2 bases from J, the junction contained 7 bases not matched to a gene. CDR3 length: 15 amino acids. The CDR3 DNA sequence: TGTGCCAGCAGTACAGGGGGCTCCATCACCTACGAGCAGTACTTC. Its protein product is CASSTGGSITYEQYF.

At least ten counts were recorded for this clonotype. The chain combines TRBV9 with TRBJ2-5; D could derive from TRBD1 or TRBD2 (5 bases each). Trimming took 0 bases from V and 9 from J, leaving 15 bases between them. CDR1 and CDR2 from the germline V gene are SGDLS and YYNGEE. The CDR3 is 14 residues long. CDR3 nucleotide sequence: TGTGCCAGCAGCGTAGGATCGGGACCCAGGGCCCAGTACTTC. Translating gives CASSVGSGPRAQYF.

The V call is TRBV6-2 or TRBV6-3, the J call TRBJ2-7; 7 bases match TRBD2. The ends lost 8 bases at V and 3 bases at J; junction bases unmatched: 10. The CDR3 has 14 amino acids. Per germline, CDR1 MNHEY and CDR2 SVGEGT. CDR3 coding DNA: TGTGCCAGCGGTAGAAGCGGGACGGGCTACGAGCAGTACTTC. It codes for CASGRSGTGYEQYF.

The chain recombines TRBV19 with TRBJ2-7, with unresolved D. From germline, CDR1 is LNHDA and CDR2 SQIVND (reference sequence). The ends were cut back, 10 bases at V and 2 bases at J, with 15 bases in the middle. This CDR3 is 13 amino acids long. The CDR3 reads CAIHPRNPYEQYF. CDR3 bases: TGTGCCATCCACCCACGGAATCCCTACGAGCAGTACTTC. Combining the CDR3 with reference TRBV19 and TRBJ2-7 gives the whole variable domain DGGITQSPKYLFRKEGQNVTLSCEQNLNHDAMYWYRQDPGQGLRLIYYSQIVNDFQKGDIAEGYSVSREKKESFPLTVTSAQKNPTAFYLCAIHPRNPYEQYFGPGTRLTVT.

This clonotype occurred many times. V and J are TRBV6-1 and TRBJ1-2, with D tentatively TRBD1 (5 bases). The CDR3 loop spans 14 amino acids. V gave up 10 bases and J gave up 0 bases, with 15 bases separating them. Germline loops: CDR1 MNHNS, CDR2 SASEGT. The CDR3 spells CATPSSRANYGYTF. In nucleotides, the CDR3 is TGTGCCACCCCTTCCAGCAGGGCTAACTATGGCTACACCTTC.

This clonotype was recorded a few times. Written as DNA, the CDR3 is TGTGCCAGCTGTACTAGCGGGGGCTACGAGCAGTACTTC. It translates to CASCTSGGYEQYF. The chain couples TRBV7-2 to TRBJ2-7, with 11 bases identical to TRBD2. The length of the CDR3 is 13 residues. Germline trimming cut 8 bases from V and 3 bases from J; bases unmatched to any gene: 3. Germline V gene lookup returns CDR1 SGHTA and CDR2 FQGNSA.

For this clonotype: It may be a read error: a sequence one base away is much more abundant. This chain uses TRBV28 with TRBJ2-7; D possibly uses TRBD1 or TRBD2 (5 bases each). In germline, CDR1 is MDHEN, CDR2 SYDVKM. This CDR3 is built from 18 residues. V was cut by 5 bases and J by 3 bases, with 26 bases left in between. CDR3 amino acids: CASSPSLGAPRVGYEQYF. CDR3 DNA: TGTGCCAGCAGTCCCTCCCTCGGGGCACCCCGAGTAGGCTACGAGCAGTACTTC.

This clonotype was found a few times. The chain recombines TRBV4-1 with TRBJ1-4; D not resolved. The V and J ends lost 1 base and 7 bases respectively, with 16 bases between them. This CDR3 has 16 amino acids. The germline V gene has CDR1 MGHRA and CDR2 YSYEKL. CDR3 protein: CASSQGWRPSGEKLFF. As DNA, the CDR3 is TGCGCCAGCAGCCAAGGATGGCGGCCGAGCGGTGAAAAACTGTTTTTT.

Concerning this clonotype itself: A read error may explain this, as a much larger clone is one base away. The gene calls are TRBV7-2 and TRBJ2-5, with D perhaps TRBD2 (5 bases). Looked up from germline, CDR1 is SGHTA and CDR2 is FQGNSA. The CDR3 length is 13 residues. The CDR3 DNA reads as TGTGTCAGCAGCTTAGAAGAGGGAGAGACCCAGTACTTC. Translation: CVSSLEEGETQYF.

There are many counts of this clonotype. At one end, the junction sequence differs from germline, possibly due to a read error. The rearrangement links TRBV12-3 or TRBV12-4 to TRBJ1-1; D possibly corresponds to TRBD1 (5 bases). This CDR3 has 14 amino acids. The CDR3 region is CASSLGHLNTEAFF. CDR3 coding DNA: TGTGCCAGCAGCTTAGGACACCTGAACACTGAAGCTTTCTTT.

In its sample, this clonotype was seen a few times. Compared with germline, one end of the junction differs, possibly owing to a read error. The chain combines TRBV7-2 with TRBJ1-1; TRBD1 agrees at 7 bases. This CDR3 region has 14 residues. In germline, CDR1 is SGHTA, CDR2 FQGNSA. The CDR3 loop is CASGLARGGTEAFF. DNA of the CDR3: TGTGCCAGCGGCTTAGCCAGGGGGGGCACTGAAGCTTTCTTT.

This clonotype was recorded at least ten times. The rearrangement links TRBV2 to TRBJ1-6; no reliable D call. Per the germline V gene, CDR1 is SNHLY and CDR2 is FYNNEI. The CDR3 has 14 amino acids. The V and J ends lost 9 bases and 6 bases respectively, with 15 bases between them. The DNA of the CDR3 is TGTGCCAGTACGATTCAAAGTGCTAATTCACCCCTCCACTTT. It translates to CASTIQSANSPLHF.

This clonotype came up many times. This chain connects TRBV2 to TRBJ2-7; D is perhaps TRBD2 (6 bases). Germline assignment: CDR1 SNHLY and CDR2 FYNNEI. With 8 bases removed from V and 0 bases from J, the gap between germline ends came to 8 bases. The CDR3 extends over 12 amino acids. The CDR3: CASGGSSYEQYF. The CDR3 DNA follows: TGTGCCAGCGGGGGGAGCTCCTACGAGCAGTACTTC.

This clonotype was picked up many times. V is TRBV7-8 and J is TRBJ2-7; tentative D call: TRBD2 (5 bases). The CDR3 consists of 14 residues. The germline gives CDR1 SGHVS, CDR2 FQNEAQ. V dropped 8 bases and J dropped 4 bases, with 18 bases sitting between them. CDR3 nucleotides: TGTGCCAGCTCAACCCCGACTAATTCTTACGAGCAGTACTTC. Residues: CASSTPTNSYEQYF. Together with reference TRBV7-8 and TRBJ2-7, the CDR3 gives the full variable domain: GAGVSQSPRYKVAKRGQDVALRCDPISGHVSLFWYQQALGQGPEFLTYFQNEAQLDKSGLPSDRFFAERPEGSVSTLKIQRTQQEDSAVYLCASSTPTNSYEQYFGPGTRLTVT.

This clonotype has a count of ten or more. The rearrangement joins TRBV7-6 to TRBJ1-6; D remains ambiguous. The CDR3 covers 14 residues. In germline, CDR1 is SGHVS, CDR2 FNYEAQ. Trimming stripped 2 bases from V and 6 bases from J, with 8 bases between. The CDR3: CASSLSGANSPLHF. The DNA for the CDR3 is TGTGCCAGCAGCTTATCAGGAGCTAATTCACCCCTCCACTTT.

This clonotype has a count of ten or more. V is TRBV7-2 and J is TRBJ1-2; the match to TRBD1 covers 10 bases. This CDR3 contains 16 residues. Trimming cost V 0 bases and J 2 bases; bases outside gene matches: 3. CDR1 and CDR2 (germline): SGHTA, FQGNSA. The CDR3 loop is CASSLAMTGGNYGYTF. For the CDR3, the DNA is TGTGCCAGCAGCTTAGCCATGACAGGGGGCAACTATGGCTACACCTTC.